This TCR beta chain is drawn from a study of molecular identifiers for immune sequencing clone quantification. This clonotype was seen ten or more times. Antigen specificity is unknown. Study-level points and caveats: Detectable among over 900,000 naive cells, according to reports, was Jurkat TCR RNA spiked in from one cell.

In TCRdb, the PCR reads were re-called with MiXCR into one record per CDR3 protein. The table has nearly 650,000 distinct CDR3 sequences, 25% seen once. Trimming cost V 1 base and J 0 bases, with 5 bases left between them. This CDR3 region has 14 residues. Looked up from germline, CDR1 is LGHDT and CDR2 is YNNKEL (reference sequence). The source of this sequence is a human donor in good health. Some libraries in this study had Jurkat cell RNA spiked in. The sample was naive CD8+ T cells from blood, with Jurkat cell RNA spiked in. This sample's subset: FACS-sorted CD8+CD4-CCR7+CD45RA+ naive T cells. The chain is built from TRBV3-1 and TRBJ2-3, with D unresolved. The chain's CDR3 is CASSQGVSTDTQYF. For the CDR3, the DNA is TGTGCCAGCAGCCAAGGGGTTAGCACAGATACGCAGTATTTT.